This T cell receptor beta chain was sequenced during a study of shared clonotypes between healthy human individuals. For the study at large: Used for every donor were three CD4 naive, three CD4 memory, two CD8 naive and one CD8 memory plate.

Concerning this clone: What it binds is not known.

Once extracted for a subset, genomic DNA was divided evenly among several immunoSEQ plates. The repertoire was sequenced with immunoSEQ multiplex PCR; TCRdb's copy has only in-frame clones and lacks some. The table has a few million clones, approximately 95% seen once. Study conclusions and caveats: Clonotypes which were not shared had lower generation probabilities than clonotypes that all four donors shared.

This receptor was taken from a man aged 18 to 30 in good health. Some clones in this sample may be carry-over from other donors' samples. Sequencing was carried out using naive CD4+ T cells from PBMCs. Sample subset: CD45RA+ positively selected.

Here the CDR3 DNA reads TGTGCCACCTCCCAGGGGTCTAATGAAAAACTGTTTTTT. This encodes CATSQGSNEKLFF. The J gene is TRBJ1-4, the V gene TRBV18; D possibly corresponds to TRBD1 (6 bases). CDR1 and CDR2 (germline): KGHSH, LQKENI. Trimming cost V 10 bases and J 3 bases, with 12 bases left between them. The CDR3 is 13 residues long.